This T cell receptor beta chain stems from a study of cytomegalovirus exposure and HLA in healthy donors. Study outcomes and limitations: Among TCR beta chains, those listed as cytomegalovirus-associated numbered 164. Later on, an analysis found that several of the most significant clusters appeared to be linked to common viral pathogens, which included parvovirus B19.

Comments on this clone: Its antigen is not known.

The PCR ran on 60 Vbeta and 13 Jbeta primers. The method was immunoSEQ multiplex PCR; TCRdb's version includes in-frame clones alone and lacks a portion of them. The sample holds approximately 82,000 clones, approximately 56% seen once. Per the germline V gene, CDR1 is SGHTA and CDR2 is FQGNSA. This CDR3 has 16 residues. The V and J ends lost 5 bases and 0 bases respectively, with 16 bases between them. The sequence was obtained from a woman aged 30 to 39 in good health and CMV-seropositive. This chain links TRBV7-2 with TRBJ1-2; perhaps TRBD1 as D (6 bases). The sample was PBMCs. The CDR3 sequence is CASSPQGSLSNYGYTF. DNA for the CDR3: TGTGCCAGCAGCCCACAGGGTTCCCTTTCTAACTATGGCTACACCTTC.